Detailed here is one T cell receptor beta chain. Antigen unknown. Roughly 41,000 productive templates were obtained per sample on average. Method: immunoSEQ multiplex PCR; TCRdb's copy keeps in-frame clones and lacks some. The sample comprises thousands of clones, about three quarters of which are singletons, and less than 60% rests with the top ten. This sample was taken from a study of STAT3 mutations in large granular lymphocyte leukemia. General study findings and limits: Suggested: STAT3 mutation was not the ancestral event for these clonal expansions. TCR clonotype switching after therapy occurred in about 35% of the 18 patients. Every T-LGLL patient had at least one immunodominant TCRbeta clonotype.

Germline CDR1 reads SGHNT; CDR2 reads YYREEE (reference sequence). The CDR3 extends over 17 amino acids. The V end was cut by 3 bases, the J end by 0 bases, with 18 bases between. V and J are TRBV5-4 and TRBJ1-2, with no clear D. Sequenced input: PBMCs. The TCR sequence derives from a human donor with T large granular lymphocyte leukemia. Some clones in this sample may be carry-over from other donors' samples. DNA for the CDR3: TGTGCCAGCAGCTGGGGAGGCAAACCAGGAACTAACTATGGCTACACCTTC. As protein: CASSWGGKPGTNYGYTF.